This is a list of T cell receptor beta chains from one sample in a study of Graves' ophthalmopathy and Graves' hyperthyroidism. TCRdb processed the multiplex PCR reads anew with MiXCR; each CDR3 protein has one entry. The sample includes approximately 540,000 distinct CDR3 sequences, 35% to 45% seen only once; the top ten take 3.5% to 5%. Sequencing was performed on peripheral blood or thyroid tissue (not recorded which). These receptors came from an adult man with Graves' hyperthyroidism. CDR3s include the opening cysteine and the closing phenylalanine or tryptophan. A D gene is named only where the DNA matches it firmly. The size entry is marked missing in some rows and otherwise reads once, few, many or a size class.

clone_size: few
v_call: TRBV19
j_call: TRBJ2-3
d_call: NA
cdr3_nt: TGTGCCAGTAGTATTGACCATACGCAGTATTTT
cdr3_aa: CASSIDHTQYF

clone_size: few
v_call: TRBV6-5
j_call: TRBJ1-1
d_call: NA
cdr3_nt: TGTGCCAGCAGTTACACGCAGGAAAACACTGAAGCTTTCTTT
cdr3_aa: CASSYTQENTEAFF

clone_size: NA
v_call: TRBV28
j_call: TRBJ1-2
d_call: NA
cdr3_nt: TGTGCCAGCAGTTTAATTGGGACATCCGACTATGACTACACCTTC
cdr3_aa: CASSLIGTSDYDYTF

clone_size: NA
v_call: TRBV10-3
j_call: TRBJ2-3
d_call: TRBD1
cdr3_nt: TGTGCCATCGGACAGGACATCACAGATACGCAGTATTTT
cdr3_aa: CAIGQDITDTQYF

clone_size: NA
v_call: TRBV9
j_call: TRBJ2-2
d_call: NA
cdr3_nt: TGTGCCAGCAGCCAAGTTCGAGGGACGAACACCGGGGAGCCGTTTTTT
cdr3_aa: CASSQVRGTNTGEPFF

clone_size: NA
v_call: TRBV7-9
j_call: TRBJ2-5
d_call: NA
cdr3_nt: TGTGCCAGCAGCCCCTCCCCAGGGGATCGGACAGATACGCAGTACTTC
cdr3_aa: CASSPSPGDRTDTQYF

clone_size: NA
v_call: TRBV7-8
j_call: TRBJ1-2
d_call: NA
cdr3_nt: TGTGCCAGCACCGCCGGGGGGTCCTATGGCTACACCTTC
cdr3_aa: CASTAGGSYGYTF

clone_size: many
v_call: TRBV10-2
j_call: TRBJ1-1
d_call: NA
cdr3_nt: TGCGCCAGCGGCGGGGGTTATGAAGCTTTCTTT
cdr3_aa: CASGGGYEAFF

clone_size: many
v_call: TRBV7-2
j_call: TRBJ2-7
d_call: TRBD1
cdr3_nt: TGTGCCAGCAGCTTAGCTGACAGGGGGTCCTACGAGCAGTACTTC
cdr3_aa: CASSLADRGSYEQYF

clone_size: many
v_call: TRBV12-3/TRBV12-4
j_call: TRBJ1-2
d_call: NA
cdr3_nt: TGTGCCAGCAGTCACGGGTGGGGCTACACCTTC
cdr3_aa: CASSHGWGYTF

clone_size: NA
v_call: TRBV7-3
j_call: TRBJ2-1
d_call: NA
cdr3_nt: TGTGCCAGCAGCGAGACTGGTGAGCAGTTCTTC
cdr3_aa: CASSETGEQFF

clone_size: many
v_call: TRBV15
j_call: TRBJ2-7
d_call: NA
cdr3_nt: TGTGCCACCAGCGGAGGCTCCCCCCGCTCCTACGAGCAGTACTTC
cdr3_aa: CATSGGSPRSYEQYF

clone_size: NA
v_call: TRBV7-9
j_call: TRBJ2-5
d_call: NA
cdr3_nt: TGTGCCAGCAGTCATCCCCGGATTAGCGGCCAAGAGACCCAGTACTTC
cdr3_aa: CASSHPRISGQETQYF

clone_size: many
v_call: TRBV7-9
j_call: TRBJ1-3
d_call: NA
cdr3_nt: TGTGCCAGCAGCTTAGGGACAGACTCTGGAAACACCATATATTTT
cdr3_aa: CASSLGTDSGNTIYF

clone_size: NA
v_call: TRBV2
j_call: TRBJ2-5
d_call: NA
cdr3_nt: TGTGCCAGCAGTGAAGCGGGAGACGAGACCCAGTACTTC
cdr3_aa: CASSEAGDETQYF

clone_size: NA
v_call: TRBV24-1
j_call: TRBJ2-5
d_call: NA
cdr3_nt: TGTGCCACCAGTGGGGGCGACGGAGAGACCCAGTACTTC
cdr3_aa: CATSGGDGETQYF

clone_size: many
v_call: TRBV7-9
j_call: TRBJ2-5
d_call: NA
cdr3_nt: TGTGCCAGCAGCTCACCTCAATGGGGGATAGAGACCCAGTACTTC
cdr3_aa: CASSSPQWGIETQYF

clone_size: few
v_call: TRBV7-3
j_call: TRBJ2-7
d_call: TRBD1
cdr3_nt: TGTGCCAGCAGCTTAGTAGGGACAGGGGCCTTGGACGAGCAGTACTTC
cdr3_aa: CASSLVGTGALDEQYF

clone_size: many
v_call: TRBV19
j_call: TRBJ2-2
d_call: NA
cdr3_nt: TGTGCCAGTAGTATCAGGCCCCTGGGCACCGGGGAGCTGTTTTTT
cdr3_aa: CASSIRPLGTGELFF

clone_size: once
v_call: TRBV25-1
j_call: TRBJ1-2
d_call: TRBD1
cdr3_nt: TGTGCCAGCAGTGGGATACCTAACAGGGGGGAGGAGGGCTACACCTTC
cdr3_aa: CASSGIPNRGEEGYTF

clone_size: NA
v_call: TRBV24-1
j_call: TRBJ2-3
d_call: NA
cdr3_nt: TGTGCCACCTCTCCTACGGGAGCCCAAAGCCCAGATACGCAGTATTTT
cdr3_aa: CATSPTGAQSPDTQYF

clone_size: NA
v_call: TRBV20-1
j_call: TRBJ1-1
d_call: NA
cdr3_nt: TGCAGTGCTAGAGAGGCTAGAGAAGGTTTCTTT
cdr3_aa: CSAREAREGFF